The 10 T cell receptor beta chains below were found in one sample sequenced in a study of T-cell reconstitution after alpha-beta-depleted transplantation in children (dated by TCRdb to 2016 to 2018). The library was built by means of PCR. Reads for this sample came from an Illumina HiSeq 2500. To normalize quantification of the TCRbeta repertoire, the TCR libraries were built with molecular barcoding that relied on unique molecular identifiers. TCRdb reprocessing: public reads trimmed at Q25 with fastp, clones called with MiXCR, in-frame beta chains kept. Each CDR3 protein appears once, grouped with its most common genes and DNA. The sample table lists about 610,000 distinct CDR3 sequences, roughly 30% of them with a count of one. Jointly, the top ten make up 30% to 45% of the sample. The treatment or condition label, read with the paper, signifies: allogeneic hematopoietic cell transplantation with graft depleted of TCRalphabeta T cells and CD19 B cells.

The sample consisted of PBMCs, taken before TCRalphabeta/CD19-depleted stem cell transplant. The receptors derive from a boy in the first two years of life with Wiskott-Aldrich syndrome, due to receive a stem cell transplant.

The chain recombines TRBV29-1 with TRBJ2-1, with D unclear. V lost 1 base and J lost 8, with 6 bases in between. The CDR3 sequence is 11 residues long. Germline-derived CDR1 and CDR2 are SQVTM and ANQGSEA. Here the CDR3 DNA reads TGCAGCGTTGAAGGATCCTATGAGCAGTTCTTC. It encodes CSVEGSYEQFF.

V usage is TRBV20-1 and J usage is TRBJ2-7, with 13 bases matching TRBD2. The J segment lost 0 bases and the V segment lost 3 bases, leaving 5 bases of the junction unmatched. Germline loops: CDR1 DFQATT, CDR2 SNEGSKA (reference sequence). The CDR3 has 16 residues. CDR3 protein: CSASGGLAGYSYEQYF. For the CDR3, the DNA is TGCAGTGCTAGCGGGGGACTAGCGGGATACTCCTACGAGCAGTACTTC.

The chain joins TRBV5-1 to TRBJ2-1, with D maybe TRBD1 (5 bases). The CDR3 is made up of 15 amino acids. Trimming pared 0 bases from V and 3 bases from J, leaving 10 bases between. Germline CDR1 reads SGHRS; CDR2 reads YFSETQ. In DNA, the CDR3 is TGCGCCAGCAGCTTGGGCGCAGGGAACTACAATGAGCAGTTCTTC. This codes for CASSLGAGNYNEQFF.

The CDR3 bases are TGTGCCAGCAGCCAAAGAGGAGAAGATACGCAGTATTTT. This gives the protein CASSQRGEDTQYF. The chain couples TRBV3-1 to TRBJ2-3; D remains unclear. V dropped 2 bases and J dropped 5 bases, with 8 bases sitting between them. The germline gives CDR1 LGHDT, CDR2 YNNKEL (reference sequence). The CDR3 runs 13 residues.

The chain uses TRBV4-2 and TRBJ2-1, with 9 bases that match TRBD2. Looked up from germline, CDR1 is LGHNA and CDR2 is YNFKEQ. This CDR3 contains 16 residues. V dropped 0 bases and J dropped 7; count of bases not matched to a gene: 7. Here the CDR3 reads CASSQDPQREANEQFF. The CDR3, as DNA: TGTGCCAGCAGCCAAGATCCCCAGCGGGAGGCGAATGAGCAGTTCTTC.

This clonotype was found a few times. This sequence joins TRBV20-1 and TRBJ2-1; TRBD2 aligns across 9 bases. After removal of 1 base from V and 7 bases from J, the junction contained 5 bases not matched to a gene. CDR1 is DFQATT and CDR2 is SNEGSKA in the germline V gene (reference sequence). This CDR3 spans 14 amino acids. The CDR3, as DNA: TGCAGTGCTAGAGCAGCGGGAGGAGGGAATGAGCAGTTCTTC. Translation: CSARAAGGGNEQFF.

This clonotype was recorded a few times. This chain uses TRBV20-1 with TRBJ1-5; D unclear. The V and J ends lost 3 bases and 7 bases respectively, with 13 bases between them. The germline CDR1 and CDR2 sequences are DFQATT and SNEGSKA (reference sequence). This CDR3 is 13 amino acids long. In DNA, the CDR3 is TGCAGTGCTAGTATGGGGTCGGGGCAGCCCCAGCATTTT. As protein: CSASMGSGQPQHF.

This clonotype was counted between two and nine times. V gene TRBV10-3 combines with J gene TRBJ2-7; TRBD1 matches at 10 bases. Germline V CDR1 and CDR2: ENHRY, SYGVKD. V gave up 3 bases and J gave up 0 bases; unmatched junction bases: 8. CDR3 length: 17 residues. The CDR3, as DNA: TGTGCCATCAGTGAACCGTTGGGACAGGGGTCCTCCTACGAGCAGTACTTC. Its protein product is CAISEPLGQGSSYEQYF.

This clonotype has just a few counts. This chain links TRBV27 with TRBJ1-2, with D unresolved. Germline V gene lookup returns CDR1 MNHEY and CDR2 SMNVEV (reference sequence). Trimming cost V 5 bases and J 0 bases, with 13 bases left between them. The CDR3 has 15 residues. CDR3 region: CASSVRTGPNYGYTF. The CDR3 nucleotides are TGTGCCAGCAGTGTGAGGACTGGCCCTAACTATGGCTACACCTTC.

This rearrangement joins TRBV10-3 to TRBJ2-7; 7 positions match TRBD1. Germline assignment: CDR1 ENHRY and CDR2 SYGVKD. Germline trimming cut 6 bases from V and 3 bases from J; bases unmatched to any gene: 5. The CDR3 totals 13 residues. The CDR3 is CAISAGTDYEQYF. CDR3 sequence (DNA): TGTGCCATCAGCGCCGGGACAGACTACGAGCAGTACTTC.